This TCR beta chain came from a study of OX40 agonist ivuxolimab in advanced cancers. As for this clone: Its antigen is not known.

Only in-frame clones appear in the TCRdb table, and some are missing; sequencing was by immunoSEQ multiplex PCR. The sample gives approximately 84,000 clones, around nine tenths of which show up once; around 0.19% is in the top ten. Study-level results: Low normalized clonal expansion also occurred in some nonresponding patients.

This CDR3 has 15 amino acids. The V gene lost 5 bases and the J gene lost 6 bases, with 17 bases spanning the gap. The germline gives CDR1 SSHAT, CDR2 FNYEAQ (reference sequence). This sequence joins TRBV7-7 and TRBJ2-1; D is possibly TRBD1 or TRBD2 (5 bases each). Sequenced material: CD4+ or CD8+ T cells sorted from blood, taken in a trial of the OX40 agonist ivuxolimab. The clonotype was recovered from an adult with an advanced solid tumor such as melanoma, head and neck, liver or kidney cancer. The CDR3 nucleotides read TGTGCCAGCAGCCGCACGGACCGTGGGACCAATGAGCAGTTCTTC. It encodes CASSRTDRGTNEQFF.